These T cell receptor beta chains were read from a single sample in a study of T cell responses to AZD1222 COVID-19 vaccine. Generated by immunoSEQ multiplex PCR, the TCRdb table keeps only in-frame clones and is missing some. Altogether about 170,000 clones are present, around 89% being singletons, with the ten largest covering approximately 4%. The sample consisted of peripheral blood, taken 28 days after the second dose of the MenACWY control vaccine. Receptor source: an adult who received the MenACWY meningococcal vaccine as a control. CDR3s include the opening cysteine and the closing phenylalanine or tryptophan. The listing skips clone size in some rows; elsewhere it reads once, few, many or a size class.

abundance,j_gene,v_gene,CDR3aa
NA,TRBJ1-4,TRBV9,CASSFRGQSNEKLFF
NA,TRBJ1-4,TRBV7-2,CASSTGATSKDNEKLFF
NA,TRBJ2-5,TRBV5-1,CASSLDNLSGETQYF
NA,TRBJ1-4,TRBV27,CASSLNGPNEKLFF
NA,TRBJ1-3,TRBV7-3,CASSRGAGGNTIYF
NA,TRBJ2-7,TRBV30,CAWSANYEQYF
NA,TRBJ2-3,TRBV10-3,CAIRELAESTDTQYF
NA,TRBJ1-5,TRBV7-9,CASSSYLQPQHF
NA,TRBJ1-5,TRBV19,CASSILAGGRNQPQHF
NA,TRBJ2-1,TRBV29-1,CSVLGGSYNEQFF
NA,TRBJ2-5,TRBV11-3,CASKTSVRQETQYF
NA,TRBJ2-7,TRBV7-7,CASSSGLAGGPHEQYF
NA,TRBJ1-1,TRBV25-1,CASGEKWARGPTEAFF
NA,TRBJ1-5,TRBV11-2,CASSLRQGDQPQHF
NA,TRBJ2-1,TRBV4-3,CASSQVDYYNEQFF
once,TRBJ2-1,TRBV7-2,CASSFGGIVNEQFF
NA,TRBJ2-6,TRBV7-3,CASSLNPPVLGSGANVLTF
NA,TRBJ2-7,TRBV29-1,CSVDRGEQYF
NA,TRBJ1-2,TRBV6-2/TRBV6-3,CASSYLAGYTF
NA,TRBJ2-6,TRBV11-2,CASSSPQGSGANVLTF
NA,TRBJ2-5,TRBV30,CAWGSGRKETQYF
NA,TRBJ2-1,TRBV11-3,CASSRRDSYNEQFF
NA,TRBJ2-7,TRBV30,CACTDPGLAGKSLSYEQYF
NA,TRBJ2-7,TRBV4-1,CASSQDLTTSGIYEQYF
NA,TRBJ1-1,TRBV5-1,CASSRQWNTEAFF
NA,TRBJ1-4,TRBV7-9,CASSWRDRGSEKLFF
NA,TRBJ1-4,TRBV9,CASSVGVSGEKLFF
NA,TRBJ1-6,TRBV28,CASSSWNSPLHF
NA,TRBJ1-1,TRBV28,CASHVTPGLAEAFF
NA,TRBJ2-5,TRBV28,CASSITGHETQYF
NA,TRBJ1-1,TRBV9,CASSAGLNTEAFF
NA,TRBJ1-1,TRBV12-3/TRBV12-4,CASSRAFNTEAFF
once,TRBJ2-3,TRBV7-2,CASSLLSGPPDTQYF
NA,TRBJ1-4,TRBV28,CASNTLRLYEKLFF
NA,TRBJ2-5,TRBV5-1,CASSSTGGGETQYF
NA,TRBJ2-7,TRBV6-5,CASSYPSGGVYEQYF
NA,TRBJ2-3,TRBV24-1,CATSDRTGRTDTQYF
NA,TRBJ1-2,TRBV3-1/TRBV3-2,CASSIRGAYGYTF
NA,TRBJ2-2,TRBV5-5,CASSLLAGMNTGELFF
NA,TRBJ1-1,TRBV29-1,CSVDREEAFF
NA,TRBJ1-6,TRBV7-8,CASSLERQNSPLHF
once,TRBJ1-1,TRBV28,CASSFQTPAEAFF
few,TRBJ2-1,TRBV7-2,CASSLESLAGRPSYNEQFF
NA,TRBJ2-7,TRBV1,CTSRHPRTSYEQYF
NA,TRBJ2-3,TRBV5-1,CASSFGASGTPDTQYF
NA,TRBJ2-5,TRBV24-1,CATSDFSETSVGETQYF
NA,TRBJ1-3,TRBV6-5,CASSFGGSGNTIYF
NA,TRBJ2-1,TRBV27,CASSSPLRDNEQFF
NA,TRBJ1-4,TRBV6-5,CASAFWTGPSEKLFF
NA,TRBJ2-7,TRBV11-2,CASSSPSGSNEQYF
NA,TRBJ1-2,TRBV28,CASSLGGGGQGYTF
once,TRBJ2-1,TRBV6-2/TRBV6-3,CASSPITRGTYNEQFF
NA,TRBJ2-7,TRBV18,CASSPGNLNYEQYF